This entry describes one TCR beta chain. These data come from a study of CD8+CD57+ T cells in acquired aplastic anemia. Whole-study context: When averaged, DNA from sorted CD4+ and CD8+ cells came to 3.2 ug.

Germline loops: CDR1 LNHDA, CDR2 SQIVND (reference sequence). V was shortened by 9 bases and J by 1 base, with 14 bases between the two germline ends. This CDR3 contains 14 residues. Genomic DNA, the template, was used for profiling of the TCR beta VDJ and CDR3. MiXCR was run by TCRdb on the reads, yielding one entry per CDR3 protein. The sample yields 250,000 to 300,000 distinct CDR3 sequences, 45% to 70% seen once. The chain uses TRBV19 and TRBJ2-3; D might be TRBD2 (5 bases). Sample: sorted CD4+, CD8+, or CD8+CD57+ T cells (not recorded which) from PBMCs. This TCR was recovered from a human donor with severe aplastic anemia or a healthy control (not recorded which). The CDR3 sequence is CASRSPRGTDTQYF. The CDR3 DNA reads TGTGCCAGCAGGTCCCCGAGGGGCACAGATACGCAGTATTTT.